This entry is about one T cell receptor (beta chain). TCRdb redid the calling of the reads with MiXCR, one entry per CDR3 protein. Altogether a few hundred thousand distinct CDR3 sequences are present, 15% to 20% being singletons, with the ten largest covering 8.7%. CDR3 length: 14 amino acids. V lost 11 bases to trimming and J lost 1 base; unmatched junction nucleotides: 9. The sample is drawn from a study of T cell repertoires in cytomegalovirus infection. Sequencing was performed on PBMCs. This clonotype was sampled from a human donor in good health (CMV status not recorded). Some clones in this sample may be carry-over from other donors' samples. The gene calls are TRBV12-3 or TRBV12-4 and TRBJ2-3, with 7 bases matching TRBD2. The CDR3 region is CASNLLAGTDTQYF. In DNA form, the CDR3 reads TGTGCCTCCAATTTGCTAGCGGGCACAGATACGCAGTATTTT.